The source of this T cell receptor (beta chain) is a study of OX40 agonist ivuxolimab in advanced cancers. Study-wide background: Patients' therapy was ivuxolimab, an antibody that acts as an agonist of OX40 (CD134). Three patients had partial responses: one hepatocellular carcinoma, two cutaneous melanoma. General study points: Partial responders at 0.1-3.0 mg/kg had among the lowest clonal expansion.

The CDR3 is 15 amino acids. V dropped 4 bases and J dropped 10 bases, with 21 bases sitting between them. Germline values: CDR1 SGHRS, CDR2 YFSETQ. Profiled with immunoSEQ multiplex PCR; TCRdb holds only in-frame clones, not every one. The sample records tens of thousands of clones, roughly 77% being singletons. As for this clone: Its cognate antigen is unknown.

Specimen: CD4+ or CD8+ T cells sorted from blood, collected in a trial of the OX40 agonist ivuxolimab. The TCR comes from an adult with an advanced solid tumor such as melanoma, head and neck, liver or kidney cancer. This sequence joins TRBV5-1 and TRBJ2-1; TRBD1 might be the D (5 bases). CDR3 amino acids: CASSPTGHRVGEQFF. The CDR3 coding sequence is TGCGCCAGCAGCCCTACAGGCCATCGAGTGGGAGAGCAGTTCTTC.